This TCR beta chain was sequenced for a study of cytomegalovirus exposure and HLA in healthy donors. Across the study: Findings of an earlier analysis included over 95 million unique TCR beta sequences from 200 million or so T cells. Study results and caveats: It emerged from a later analysis that several of the most significant clusters appeared to be linked to common viral pathogens. In a later analysis, at a false discovery rate of 0.05, 16,951 TCR beta sequences were associated with HLA alleles.

The PCR had 60 Vbeta and 13 Jbeta primers. Libraries were prepared by immunoSEQ multiplex PCR; TCRdb keeps only in-frame clonotypes and omits some of them. The sample includes 200,000 to 250,000 clones. The J segment lost 1 base and the V segment lost 4 bases, leaving 7 bases of the junction unmatched. Germline-derived CDR1 and CDR2 are SGHNT and YYREEE (reference sequence). This CDR3 is built from 16 residues. Comments on this clone: Its antigen remains unknown.

All donors participated as healthy donors of bone marrow. The TCR originated in a girl under 10 years old in good health and CMV-seropositive. The V gene is TRBV5-4, the J gene TRBJ1-1; 10 positions match TRBD1. Sequencing was performed on PBMCs. The CDR3 nucleotides are TGTGCCAGCAGCCTCGACAGGGGGCAGGGGAACACTGAAGCTTTCTTT. Translated: CASSLDRGQGNTEAFF.